One sample yielded the 6 T cell receptor beta chains listed below, sequenced in a study of T-cell reconstitution after alpha-beta-depleted transplantation in children. Unique molecular identifiers featured in how the TCRbeta library was prepared. TCRdb redid the calling of the PCR reads with MiXCR, one entry per CDR3 protein. Of about 640,000 distinct CDR3 sequences in the sample, approximately 15% were seen once. Sequencing used PBMCs from the stem cell graft donor, obtained from the stem cell graft. The receptors stem from a human donor who donated a stem cell graft to a child with acute myeloid leukemia.

There are many counts of this clonotype. The chain has TRBV5-1 and TRBJ2-3; tentatively, D is TRBD2 (5 bases). Germline CDR1 is SGHRS and CDR2 is YFSETQ. V was trimmed by 0 bases and J by 2 bases, leaving 13 bases between them. The CDR3 extends over 16 amino acids. CDR3 sequence: CASSLEGAVITDTQYF. For the CDR3, the DNA is TGCGCCAGCAGCTTGGAGGGAGCGGTGATCACAGATACGCAGTATTTT.

This sequence joins TRBV15 and TRBJ1-1; D remains unclear. V lost 0 bases and J lost 4, with 9 bases in between. The CDR3 sequence is 14 residues long. Looked up from germline, CDR1 is LNHNV and CDR2 is YYDKDF (reference sequence). The CDR3 protein is CATSRDKASTEAFF. DNA of the CDR3: TGTGCCACCAGCAGAGATAAGGCCTCCACTGAAGCTTTCTTT.

The V call is TRBV9, the J call TRBJ2-5, with a weak D call TRBD2 (7 bases). From germline, CDR1 is SGDLS and CDR2 YYNGEE. Trimming removed 6 bases from V and 5 bases from J, with 20 bases in between. The CDR3 contains 15 residues. CDR3 in DNA: TGTGCCAGCACCGAGGGAGGGGGGGCGAAGGAGACCCAGTACTTC. Translated: CASTEGGGAKETQYF.

This clonotype was seen repeatedly, ten times or more. This chain uses TRBV29-1 with TRBJ2-7; weak D call: TRBD1 (6 bases). The ends were cut back, 5 bases at V and 7 bases at J, with 18 bases in the middle. The V gene's germline CDR1 is SQVTM and CDR2 ANQGSEA. The CDR3 has 13 amino acids. This chain's CDR3 is CSVPHEDRGEQYV. In DNA form, the CDR3 reads TGCAGCGTTCCCCATGAGGACAGAGGGGAGCAGTACGTC.

The rearrangement joins TRBV27 to TRBJ2-4, with TRBD1 matching 8 bases. The length of the CDR3 is 12 residues. Germline CDR1 and CDR2: MNHEY and SMNVEV (reference sequence). V gave up 6 bases and J gave up 12 bases; unmatched junction bases: 7. The CDR3 DNA reads as TGTGCCAGCAGGGGAAGGACAGGGACTCAGTACTTC. Protein: CASRGRTGTQYF.

Many counts were recorded for this clonotype. V and J are TRBV5-6 and TRBJ2-1; D unclear. V lost 0 bases and J lost 1, with 5 bases in between. Germline assignment: CDR1 SGHDT and CDR2 YYEEEE. CDR3 length: 14 amino acids. In nucleotides, the CDR3 is TGTGCCAGCAGCTTGGCCGCTTCCTACAATGAGCAGTTCTTC. Amino acid sequence: CASSLAASYNEQFF.